The 5 T cell receptor beta chains below all came from one sample that was sequenced in a study of shared clonotypes between healthy human individuals. The protocol was immunoSEQ multiplex PCR, while the TCRdb copy is restricted to in-frame clones and leaves out a portion. The repertoire holds roughly 1,500,000 clones, with 95% to 99% as singletons. Sequenced: naive CD4+ T cells sorted from blood. Subset noted: CD45RA+ positively selected. Source of these receptors: a man aged 30 to 39 in good health.

This clone has only one observation. This chain links TRBV18 with TRBJ1-1; D is possibly TRBD1 (6 bases). The CDR3 spans 16 residues. Germline CDR1 is KGHSH and CDR2 is LQKENI. V lost 3 bases, J lost 1 base, and 15 bases lay in between. In nucleotides, the CDR3 is TGTGCCAGCTCACCCGCCCGGACAGTTCCGAACACTGAAGCTTTCTTT. It encodes CASSPARTVPNTEAFF.

The chain is built from TRBV19 and TRBJ1-2; 7 bases agree with TRBD1. CDR3 length: 15 residues. The V and J ends lost 3 bases and 7 bases, in that order; junction bases with no gene match: 11. Germline V gene sequence: CDR1 LNHDA, CDR2 SQIVND (reference sequence). In nucleotides, the CDR3 is TGTGCCAGTAGTATTACATTCTCCAGGACAGGTGGCTACACCTTC. Translated, it gives CASSITFSRTGGYTF.

The count of this clone is one. The gene calls are TRBV14 and TRBJ2-7; D remains unclear. This CDR3 is 15 amino acids long. Germline values: CDR1 SGHDN, CDR2 FVKESK. V was cut by 3 bases and J by 6 bases, with 18 bases left in between. CDR3 protein: CASSQGLLPLVEQYF. In DNA form, the CDR3 reads TGTGCCAGCAGCCAGGGCCTACTACCGCTCGTCGAGCAGTACTTC.

This sequence joins TRBV28 and TRBJ2-3; 11 bases match TRBD2. With 3 bases clipped from V and 8 bases from J, the junction kept 7 bases outside the gene matches. This CDR3 has 15 amino acids. From germline, CDR1 is MDHEN and CDR2 SYDVKM. For the CDR3, the DNA is TGTGCCAGCAGTTTTATTGGACTAGCGGGTGTTACGCAGTATTTT. Protein sequence: CASSFIGLAGVTQYF.

The CDR3 reads CASSMTGLNTGELFF. In DNA, the CDR3 is TGTGCCAGTAGTATGACAGGGCTGAACACCGGGGAGCTGTTTTTT. This sequence joins TRBV19 and TRBJ2-2, with 7 bases aligning to TRBD1. The germline V gene has CDR1 LNHDA and CDR2 SQIVND (reference sequence). CDR3 length equals 15 residues. Trimming took 3 bases from V and 1 from J; bases not matched to a gene: 2.